This TCR beta chain originates from a study of blood T cell repertoires in COVID-19. In the study overall: Some COVID-19 samples were acute and others convalescent; all came from the United States, Italy and Spain. The analysed material was cDNA or gDNA that came from T cells, B-cell-depleted T cells, or PBMCs.

As processed by the authors: From reference gene primer amplification, estimates of nucleated cell counts were derived. Only in-frame clones appear in the TCRdb table, and some are missing; sequencing was by immunoSEQ multiplex PCR. V, J and clone size derive from that table, while D and trimming were established from the DNA sequence. The sample has some 200,000 clones, around 84% seen once. J gave up 3 bases and V 3 bases, and 8 bases lay outside the gene matches. The CDR3 has 16 residues. Germline V gene data show CDR1 as SGHNT and CDR2 as YYREEE (reference sequence). The chain couples TRBV5-4 to TRBJ2-5, with 10 bases matching TRBD2. The TCR originated in a man aged 30 to 45 with active or convalescent COVID-19. The source material was peripheral blood. CDR3 DNA: TGTGCCAGCAGCTCCGGGGGTCTAGCGGGGGAAGAGACCCAGTACTTC. Protein sequence: CASSSGGLAGEETQYF.